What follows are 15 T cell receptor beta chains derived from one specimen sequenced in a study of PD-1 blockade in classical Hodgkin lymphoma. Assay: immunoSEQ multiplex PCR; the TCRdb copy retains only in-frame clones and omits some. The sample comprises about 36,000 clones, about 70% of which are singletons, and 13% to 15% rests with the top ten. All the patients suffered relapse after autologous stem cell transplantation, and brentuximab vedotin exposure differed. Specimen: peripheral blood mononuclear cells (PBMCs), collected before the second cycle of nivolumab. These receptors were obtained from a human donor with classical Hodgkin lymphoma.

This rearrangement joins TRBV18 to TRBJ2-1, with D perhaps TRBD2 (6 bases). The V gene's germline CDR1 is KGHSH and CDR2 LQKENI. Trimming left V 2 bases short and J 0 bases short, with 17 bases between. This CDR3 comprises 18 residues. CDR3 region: CASSPKWAGTSSYNEQFF. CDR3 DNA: TGTGCCAGCTCACCAAAATGGGCGGGGACGAGCTCCTACAATGAGCAGTTCTTC.

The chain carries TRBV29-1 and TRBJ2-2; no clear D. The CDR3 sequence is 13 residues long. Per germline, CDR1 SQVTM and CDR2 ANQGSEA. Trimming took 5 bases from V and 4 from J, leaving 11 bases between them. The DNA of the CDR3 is TGCAGCGTTCGAAGGCAGGTCACCGGGGAGCTGTTTTTT. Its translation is CSVRRQVTGELFF.

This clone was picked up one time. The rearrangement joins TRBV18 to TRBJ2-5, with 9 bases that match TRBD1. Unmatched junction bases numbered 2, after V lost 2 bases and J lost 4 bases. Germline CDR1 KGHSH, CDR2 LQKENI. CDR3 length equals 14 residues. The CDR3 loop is CASSPSTGGETQYF. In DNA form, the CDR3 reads TGTGCCAGCTCACCATCGACAGGGGGAGAGACCCAGTACTTC.

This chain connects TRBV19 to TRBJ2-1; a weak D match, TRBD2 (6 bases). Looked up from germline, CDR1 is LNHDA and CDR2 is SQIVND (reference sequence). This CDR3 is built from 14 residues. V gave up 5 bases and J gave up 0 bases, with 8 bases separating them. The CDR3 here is CASSLGGSYNEQFF. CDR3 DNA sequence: TGTGCCAGTAGTTTGGGGGGCTCCTACAATGAGCAGTTCTTC.

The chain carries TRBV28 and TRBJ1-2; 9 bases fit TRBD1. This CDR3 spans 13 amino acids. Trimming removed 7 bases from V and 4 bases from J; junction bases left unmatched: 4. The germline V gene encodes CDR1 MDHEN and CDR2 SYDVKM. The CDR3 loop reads CASTAGQGYGYTF. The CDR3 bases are TGTGCCAGCACCGCGGGACAGGGCTATGGCTACACCTTC.

This chain's CDR3 is CASSEEAAPQPQHF. CDR3 nucleotides: TGTGCCAGCAGTGAAGAGGCAGCACCTCAGCCCCAGCATTTT. The rearrangement links TRBV6-5 to TRBJ1-5; D uncertain. This CDR3 contains 14 residues. V lost 5 bases, J lost 6 bases, and 14 bases lay in between. Germline-derived CDR1 and CDR2 are MNHEY and SVGAGI.

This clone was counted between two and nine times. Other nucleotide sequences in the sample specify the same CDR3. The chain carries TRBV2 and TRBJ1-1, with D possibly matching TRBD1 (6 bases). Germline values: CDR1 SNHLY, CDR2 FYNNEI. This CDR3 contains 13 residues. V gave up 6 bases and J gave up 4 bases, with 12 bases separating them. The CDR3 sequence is CASSLQGGTEAFF. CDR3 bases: TGTGCCAGCAGCCTACAGGGAGGCACTGAAGCTTTCTTT.

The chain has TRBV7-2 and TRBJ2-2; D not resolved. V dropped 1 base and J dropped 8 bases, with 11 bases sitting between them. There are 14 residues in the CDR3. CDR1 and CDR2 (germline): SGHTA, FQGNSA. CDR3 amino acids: CASSLVGSWGELFF. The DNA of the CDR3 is TGTGCCAGCAGCTTAGTTGGTAGCTGGGGGGAGCTGTTTTTT.

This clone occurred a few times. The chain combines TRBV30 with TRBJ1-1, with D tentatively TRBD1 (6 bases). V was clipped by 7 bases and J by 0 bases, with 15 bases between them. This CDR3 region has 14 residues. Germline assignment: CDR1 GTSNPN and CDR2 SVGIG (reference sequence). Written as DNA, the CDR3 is TGTGCCTCAAGGACAGCCCGAATGAACACTGAAGCTTTCTTT. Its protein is CASRTARMNTEAFF. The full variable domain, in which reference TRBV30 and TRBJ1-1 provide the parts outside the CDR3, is SQTIHQWPATLVQPVGSPLSLECTVEGTSNPNLYWYRQAAGRGLQLLFYSVGIGQISSEVPQNLSASRPQDRQFILSSKKLLLSDSGFYLCASRTARMNTEAFFGQGTRLTVV.

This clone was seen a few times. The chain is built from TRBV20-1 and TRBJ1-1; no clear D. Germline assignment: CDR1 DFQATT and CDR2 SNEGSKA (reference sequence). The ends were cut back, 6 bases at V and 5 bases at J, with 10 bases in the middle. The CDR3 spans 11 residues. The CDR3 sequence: CSAYTRTEAFF. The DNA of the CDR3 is TGCAGTGCCTATACGAGGACTGAAGCTTTCTTT.

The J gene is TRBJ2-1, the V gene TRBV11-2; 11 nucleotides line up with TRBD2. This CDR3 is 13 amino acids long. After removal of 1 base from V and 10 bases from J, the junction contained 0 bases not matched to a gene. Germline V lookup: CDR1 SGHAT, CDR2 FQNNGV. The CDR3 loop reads CASSLGLAGEQFF. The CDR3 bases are TGTGCCAGCAGCTTAGGACTAGCGGGGGAGCAGTTCTTC.

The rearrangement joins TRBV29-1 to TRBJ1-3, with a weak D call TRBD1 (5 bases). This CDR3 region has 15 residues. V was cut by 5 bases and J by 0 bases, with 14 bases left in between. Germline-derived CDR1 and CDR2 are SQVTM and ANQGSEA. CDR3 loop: CSVSLVGASGNTIYF. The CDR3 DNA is TGCAGCGTTTCCCTCGTTGGGGCCTCTGGAAACACCATATATTTT.

The CDR3 here is CASRPLRDTGELFF. The DNA of the CDR3 is TGTGCCAGCAGGCCACTACGGGACACCGGGGAGCTGTTTTTT. The chain combines TRBV6-5 with TRBJ2-2, with unresolved D. Per the germline V gene, CDR1 is MNHEY and CDR2 is SVGAGI. The CDR3 is 14 amino acids. V lost 6 bases, J lost 3 bases, and 11 bases lay in between.

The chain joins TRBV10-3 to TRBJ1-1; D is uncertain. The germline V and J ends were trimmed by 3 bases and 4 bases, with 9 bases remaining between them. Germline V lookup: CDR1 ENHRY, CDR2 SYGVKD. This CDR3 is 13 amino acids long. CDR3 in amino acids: CAISDRRATEAFF. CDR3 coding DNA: TGTGCCATCAGTGACAGGCGCGCCACTGAAGCTTTCTTT.

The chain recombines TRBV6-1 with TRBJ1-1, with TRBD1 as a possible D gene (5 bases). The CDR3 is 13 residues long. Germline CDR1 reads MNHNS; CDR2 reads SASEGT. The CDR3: CARRRDLWTEAFF. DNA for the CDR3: TGTGCGCGAAGAAGGGACCTCTGGACTGAAGCTTTCTTT.